This record looks at one TCR beta chain sequence and its context. Antigen unknown. This CDR3 is built from 14 residues. Per germline, CDR1 SQVTM and CDR2 ANQGSEA. The V gene lost 7 bases and the J gene lost 0 bases, with 16 bases spanning the gap. The assay was immunoSEQ multiplex PCR, and TCRdb's table has in-frame clones only and misses some. The profile covers more than 2 million clones, with under 97% appearing a single time and over 0.1% taken by the ten largest. All donors were Caucasian adults living in Nashville, Tennessee. This sample is part of a study of shared clonotypes between healthy human individuals. Background on the study: Those who served as donors were a couple of women and three men between the ages of 18 and 49. General observations from the study: An anticipated effect of sequencing depth on clonotype sharing among donors was recognized. The study found 4.5% to 6% of naive CD4 clonotypes shared across a handful of donors.

The chain couples TRBV29-1 to TRBJ2-7; TRBD2 is a possible D gene (5 bases). The TCR originated in a man aged 18 to 35 in good health. Sample: naive CD4+ T cells sorted from blood. Subset: CD45RA+ positively selected. Here the CDR3 DNA reads TGCAGCGCAGGCGGAGGAGTCGCCTCCTACGAGCAGTACTTC. As protein: CSAGGGVASYEQYF.